This T cell receptor beta chain is drawn from a study of T cells in Graves' hyperthyroidism and ophthalmopathy. There were TCR beta CDR3 regions amplified from RNA transcripts. First-round RT-PCR with HTBI primers amplified the TCR CDR3 region. TCRdb re-called the multiplex PCR reads through MiXCR, storing one row per CDR3 protein. The sample has roughly 700,000 distinct CDR3 sequences; 14% are singletons. Concerning this clonotype: Since no conserved phenylalanine or tryptophan closes the CDR3, a read error is the likely cause.

Looked up from germline, CDR1 is SNHLY and CDR2 is FYNNEI. The CDR3 consists of 16 residues. V dropped 3 bases and J dropped 1 base, with 13 bases sitting between them. The chain is built from TRBV2 and TRBJ2-4; possibly TRBD2 for D (5 bases). This TCR was recovered from a young woman with Graves' hyperthyroidism. The sample comprised blood. In DNA form, the CDR3 reads TGTGCCAGCAGTGATGGACTCCCGCGCGCCAAAAACATTCAGTACCTC. It specifies CASSDGLPRAKNIQYL.